This T cell receptor beta chain emerged from a study of blood T cell repertoires in COVID-19. Study-level background: The origin of the acute and convalescent COVID-19 samples was the United States, Italy and Spain. From T cells, B-cell-depleted T cells, or PBMCs came the material, which was cDNA or gDNA.

The CDR3 length is 18 residues. Germline V gene sequence: CDR1 LNHDA, CDR2 SQIVND (reference sequence). V shed 3 bases and J 0 bases; nucleotides not matched to a gene: 11. This clone was counted between two and nine times. Original methodology: Amplification of reference gene primers provided the estimated nucleated cell counts. Produced via immunoSEQ multiplex PCR; TCRdb's table is partial and in-frame only. V and J calls and clone size come straight from that table; D and trimming were deduced from the DNA. In the table there are around 110,000 clones, around 80% of which are singletons. This TCR was recovered from a man between 70 and 80 years old with active or convalescent COVID-19. The specimen sequenced was peripheral blood. The rearrangement joins TRBV19 to TRBJ1-2; 9 bases line up with TRBD1. The CDR3 DNA is TGTGCCAGTAGTATCGGGACAGGGACCACCGTCTCTAACTATGGCTACACCTTC. Residues: CASSIGTGTTVSNYGYTF.